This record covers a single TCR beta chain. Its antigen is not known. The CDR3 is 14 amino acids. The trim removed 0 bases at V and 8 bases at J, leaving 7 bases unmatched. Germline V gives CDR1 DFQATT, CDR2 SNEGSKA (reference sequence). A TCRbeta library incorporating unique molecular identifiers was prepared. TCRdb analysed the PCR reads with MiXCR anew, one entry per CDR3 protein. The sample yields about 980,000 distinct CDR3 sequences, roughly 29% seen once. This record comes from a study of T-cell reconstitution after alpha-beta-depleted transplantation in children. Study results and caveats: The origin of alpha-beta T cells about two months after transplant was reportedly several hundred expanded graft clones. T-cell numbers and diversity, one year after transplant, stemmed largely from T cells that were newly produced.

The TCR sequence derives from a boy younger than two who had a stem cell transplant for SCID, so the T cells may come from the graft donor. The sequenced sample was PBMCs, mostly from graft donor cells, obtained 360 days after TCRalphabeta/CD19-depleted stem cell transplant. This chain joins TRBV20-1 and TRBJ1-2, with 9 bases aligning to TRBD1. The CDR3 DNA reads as TGCAGTGCTAGAGACCAAACCGGGACAGGGGGCTACACCTTC. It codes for CSARDQTGTGGYTF.